These 12 T cell receptor beta chains were sequenced from one sample in a study of response to subunit inactivated influenza vaccine. Using its own MiXCR run on the RT-PCR reads, TCRdb lists one record per CDR3 protein. The repertoire consists of 550,000 to 800,000 distinct CDR3 sequences, with 11% to 15% occurring once and the leading ten covering roughly 6.4%. Sequencing was performed on PBMCs from blood, taken approximately 15 days before vaccination. The receptor set was obtained from a man aged 45-65 years who received an inactivated influenza vaccine.

The chain joins TRBV12-3 or TRBV12-4 to TRBJ2-5, with 11 nucleotides matching TRBD2. This CDR3 contains 15 residues. Losses at the gene ends were 6 bases for V and 2 bases for J; bases not matched to a gene: 5. DNA of the CDR3: TGTGCCAGCAGATCCGGGACTAGCGGACAAGAGACCCAGTACTTC. Translated, it gives CASRSGTSGQETQYF.

The chain carries TRBV6-5 and TRBJ1-2, with D uncertain. The V gene lost 2 bases and the J gene lost 2 bases, with 12 bases spanning the gap. Germline V lookup: CDR1 MNHEY, CDR2 SVGAGI. The CDR3 contains 15 residues. CDR3 coding DNA: TGTGCCAGCAGTTACAAATCGGTTTTAAACTATGGCTACACCTTC. Protein product: CASSYKSVLNYGYTF.

This clonotype has just a few counts. The rearrangement joins TRBV20-1 to TRBJ2-1; D is uncertain. The CDR3 sequence is 16 residues long. V lost 0 bases and J lost 2, with 14 bases in between. Germline V gene sequence: CDR1 DFQATT, CDR2 SNEGSKA (reference sequence). The CDR3, as DNA: TGCAGTGCTAGAGAATCCCCACTTAGCCCCTACAATGAGCAGTTCTTC. Translating gives CSARESPLSPYNEQFF.

This clonotype was observed once. V gene TRBV20-1 combines with J gene TRBJ2-6, with a weak D call TRBD2 (5 bases). Germline CDR1 reads DFQATT; CDR2 reads SNEGSKA (reference sequence). The CDR3 extends over 16 amino acids. V was pared by 4 bases and J by 0 bases, with 13 bases between. CDR3 region: CSAIRDTNSGANVLTF. In DNA, the CDR3 is TGCAGTGCTATCCGGGATACAAACTCTGGGGCCAACGTCCTGACTTTC.

This clonotype was counted a few times. This sequence joins TRBV15 and TRBJ2-7, with D possibly TRBD2 on 5 matching bases. Germline lookup yields CDR1 LNHNV and CDR2 YYDKDF (reference sequence). CDR3 length equals 12 residues. V was pared by 4 bases and J by 7 bases, with 11 bases between. In DNA, the CDR3 is TGTGCCACCAGCACCCCCGGCGGGGAGCAGTACTTC. This codes for CATSTPGGEQYF.

The chain joins TRBV11-2 to TRBJ2-7; D might be TRBD1 or TRBD2, each matching 5 bases. Trimming pared 1 base from V and 3 bases from J, leaving 10 bases between. The CDR3 covers 14 residues. The germline gives CDR1 SGHAT, CDR2 FQNNGV. The CDR3 here is CASSLGRGHYEQYF. As DNA, the CDR3 is TGTGCCAGCAGCTTAGGTCGGGGCCACTACGAGCAGTACTTC.

The V and J genes are TRBV5-1 and TRBJ2-2; TRBD2 matches 9 bases. Germline V gives CDR1 SGHRS, CDR2 YFSETQ. Trimming took 4 bases from V and 5 from J; bases not matched to a gene: 9. The CDR3 covers 16 residues. CDR3 region: CASSIVAGDLTGELFF. CDR3 coding DNA: TGCGCCAGCAGCATCGTAGCGGGAGATCTGACCGGGGAGCTGTTTTTT. Full variable domain (missing parts from reference TRBV5-1 and TRBJ2-2): KAGVTQTPRYLIKTRGQQVTLSCSPISGHRSVSWYQQTPGQGLQFLFEYFSETQRNKGNFPGRFSGRQFSNSRSEMNVSTLELGDSALYLCASSIVAGDLTGELFFGEGSRLTVL.

The table lists this clonotype with a few counts. The rearrangement links TRBV12-3 or TRBV12-4 to TRBJ2-2, with D perhaps TRBD2 (6 bases). Trimming cost V 1 base and J 0 bases, with 12 bases left between them. The CDR3 totals 17 residues. The CDR3 is CASSLDWSGANTGELFF. As DNA, the CDR3 is TGTGCCAGCAGTTTAGATTGGTCGGGGGCGAACACCGGGGAGCTGTTTTTT.

The gene calls are TRBV29-1 and TRBJ2-7; D might be TRBD1 or TRBD2, each matching 5 bases. V was clipped by 3 bases and J by 3 bases, with 9 bases between them. The CDR3 totals 12 residues. Germline V lookup: CDR1 SQVTM, CDR2 ANQGSEA. CDR3 coding DNA: TGCAGCGTTGACGGGACCTTCTACGAGCAGTACTTC. The encoded protein is CSVDGTFYEQYF.

This clonotype was found a few times. The chain joins TRBV19 to TRBJ1-1; D possibly corresponds to TRBD1 (6 bases). The ends were cut back, 7 bases at V and 6 bases at J, with 15 bases in the middle. This CDR3 is built from 13 residues. Germline-derived CDR1 and CDR2 are LNHDA and SQIVND (reference sequence). CDR3 sequence reads: CASIAQGWAEAFF. CDR3 in DNA: TGTGCCAGTATCGCACAGGGTTGGGCTGAAGCTTTCTTT.

This clonotype was counted a few times. The chain employs TRBV5-1 and TRBJ2-3; 9 nucleotides line up with TRBD1. This CDR3 has 16 residues. Germline V CDR1 and CDR2: SGHRS, YFSETQ. The trim removed 4 bases at V and 4 bases at J, leaving 10 bases unmatched. DNA for the CDR3: TGCGCCAGCAGCCCGGGGTACGGGACAGGGTCAGATACGCAGTATTTT. This translates into CASSPGYGTGSDTQYF. Full variable domain (remainder filled in from reference TRBV5-1 and TRBJ2-3): KAGVTQTPRYLIKTRGQQVTLSCSPISGHRSVSWYQQTPGQGLQFLFEYFSETQRNKGNFPGRFSGRQFSNSRSEMNVSTLELGDSALYLCASSPGYGTGSDTQYFGPGTRLTVL.

This clonotype was detected only once. This chain uses TRBV13 with TRBJ2-4; 8 nucleotides match TRBD1. This CDR3 has 17 amino acids. Germline loops: CDR1 PRHDT, CDR2 FYEKMQ (reference sequence). V dropped 5 bases and J dropped 3; count of bases not matched to a gene: 12. CDR3: CASSPTRQGLGKNIQYF. The CDR3 coding sequence is TGTGCCAGCAGCCCTACGCGACAGGGGTTGGGCAAAAACATTCAGTACTTC.